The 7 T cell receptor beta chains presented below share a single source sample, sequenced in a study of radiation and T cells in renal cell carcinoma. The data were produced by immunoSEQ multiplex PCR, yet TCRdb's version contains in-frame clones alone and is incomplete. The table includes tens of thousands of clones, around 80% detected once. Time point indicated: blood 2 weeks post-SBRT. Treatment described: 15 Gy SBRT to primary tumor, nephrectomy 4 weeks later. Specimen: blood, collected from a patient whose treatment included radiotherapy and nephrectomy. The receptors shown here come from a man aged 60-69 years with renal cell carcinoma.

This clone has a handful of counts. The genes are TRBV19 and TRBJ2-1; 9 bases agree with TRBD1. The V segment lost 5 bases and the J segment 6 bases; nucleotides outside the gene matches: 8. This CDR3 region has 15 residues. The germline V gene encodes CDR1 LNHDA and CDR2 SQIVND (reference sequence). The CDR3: CASSDWGQGGNEQFF. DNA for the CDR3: TGTGCCAGTAGTGATTGGGGACAGGGAGGCAATGAGCAGTTCTTC.

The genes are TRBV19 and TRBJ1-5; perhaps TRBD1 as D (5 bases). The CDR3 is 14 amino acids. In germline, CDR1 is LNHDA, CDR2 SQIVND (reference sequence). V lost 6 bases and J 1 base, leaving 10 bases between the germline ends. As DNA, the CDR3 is TGTGCCAGTAGCCAGGGTCGGAGCAATCAGCCCCAGCATTTT. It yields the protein CASSQGRSNQPQHF.

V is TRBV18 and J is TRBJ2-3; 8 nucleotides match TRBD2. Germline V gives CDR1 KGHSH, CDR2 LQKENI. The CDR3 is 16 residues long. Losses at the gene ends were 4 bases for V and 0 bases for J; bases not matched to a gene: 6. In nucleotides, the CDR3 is TGTGCCAGCTCACTGAGACTAGCGATTAGCACAGATACGCAGTATTTT. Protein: CASSLRLAISTDTQYF.

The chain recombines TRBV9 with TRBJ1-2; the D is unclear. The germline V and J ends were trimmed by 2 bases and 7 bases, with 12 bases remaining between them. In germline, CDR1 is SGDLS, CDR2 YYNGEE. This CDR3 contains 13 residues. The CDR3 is CASSVQDGSGYTF. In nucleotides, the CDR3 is TGTGCCAGCAGCGTCCAGGATGGCTCTGGCTACACCTTC.

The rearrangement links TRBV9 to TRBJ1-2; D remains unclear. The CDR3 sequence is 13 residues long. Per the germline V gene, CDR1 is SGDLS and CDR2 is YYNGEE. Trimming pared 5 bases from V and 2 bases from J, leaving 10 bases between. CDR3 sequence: CASRANLNYGYTF. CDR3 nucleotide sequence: TGTGCCAGCAGGGCGAACTTAAACTATGGCTACACCTTC.

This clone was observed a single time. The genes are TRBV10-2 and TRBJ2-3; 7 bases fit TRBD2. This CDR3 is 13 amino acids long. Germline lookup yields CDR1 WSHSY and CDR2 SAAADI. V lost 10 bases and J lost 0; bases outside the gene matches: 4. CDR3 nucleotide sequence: TGCGCCACCCGGGACTATAGCACAGATACGCAGTATTTT. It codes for CATRDYSTDTQYF.

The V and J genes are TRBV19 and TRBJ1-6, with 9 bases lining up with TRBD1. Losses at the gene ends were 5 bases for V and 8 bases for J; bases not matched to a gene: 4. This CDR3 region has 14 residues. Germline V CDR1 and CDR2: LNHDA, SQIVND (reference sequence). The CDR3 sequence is CASSVRDRDSPLHF. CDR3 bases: TGTGCCAGTAGTGTCCGGGACAGGGATTCACCCCTCCACTTT.